This T cell receptor beta chain comes out of a study of cytomegalovirus exposure and HLA in healthy donors. The primer mix had 60 Vbeta and 13 Jbeta primers. The assay was immunoSEQ multiplex PCR, and TCRdb's table has in-frame clones only and misses some. The sample lists 200,000 to 300,000 clones; roughly 86% were seen once. This clone was counted only a few times. What it binds is not known. While unrecorded immune exposures were likely, the donors were nominally healthy when sampled. Study observations and caveats: While the bulk of TCR sequences proved rare, some public TCRs turned up in many donors. It was reported that TCR beta sequences correctly inferred the HLA-A and HLA-B alleles for most subjects. In a later analysis, TCR beta V- and J-gene trimming was associated with a missense DCLRE1C variant.

The source material was PBMCs. This receptor was identified in a woman in her thirties or forties in good health and CMV-seropositive.

As DNA, the CDR3 is TGTGCCAGCAGCTTTCAGGCAATGAACACTGAAGCTTTCTTT. As protein: CASSFQAMNTEAFF. The rearrangement joins TRBV11-2 to TRBJ1-1; no definite D call. CDR1 SGHAT and CDR2 FQNNGV come from the germline V gene. The CDR3 is made up of 14 amino acids. V lost 3 bases to trimming and J lost 0 bases, with 8 bases between them.